This T cell receptor beta chain comes out of a study of sequential checkpoint blockade in melanoma (dated by TCRdb to the late 2010s). With regard to the full study: Patients were assigned by 1:1 randomization to either first-line nivolumab followed by ipilimumab (arm A) or ipilimumab followed by nivolumab (arm B). Maintenance nivolumab came after both trial sequences. What the authors observed across the whole study: Larger, independent patient cohorts are needed to validate the response-prediction model that combines TCR metrics and mutation burden.

A note on this clone: It lacks a known antigen. There are no base qualities to consult, and no much larger clone falls within one base.

CDR1 and CDR2, per the germline V gene (reference sequence), are SEHNR and FQNEAQ. V sheds 1 base and J sheds 2 bases, leaving 17 bases between their ends. Taken from cysteine to phenylalanine, the CDR3 has 17 residues. Solely the CDR3 DNA is kept, with 51 bases framed from the first base. What this sample's treatment or condition label stands for: randomized to nivolumab then ipilimumab (arm A) or the reverse (arm B). None of the trial patients had been given prior DNA-damaging chemotherapy. A FACS Aria II flow cytometer was used to sort live CD3+CD8+ cells that were negative for CD19 and CD56 from thawed PBMCs. CheckMate 064, a randomized, open-label phase II trial of sequential checkpoint blockade, was the source of the samples, all of which came from patients with melanoma. Peripheral blood mononuclear cells were collected by leukapheresis, purified with Ficoll-Paque, and frozen in human serum with roughly 10% DMSO. Immediately after sorting, the purity of sorted blood CD3+CD8+ cells was verified to be >98%, after which DNA was extracted.

TCRbeta CDR3 regions were immunosequenced from genomic DNA with the immunoSEQ Assay. Before high-throughput sequencing, genomic DNA was amplified using bias-controlled multiplex PCR. Per the authors' processing: To quantify the absolute abundance of each unique TCRbeta CDR3 region, the sequences were collapsed and filtered. Clonality, defined as 1 minus Pielou's evenness, was calculated using only productive rearrangements. Clones with significantly greater frequencies in on-treatment versus baseline samples were identified using a previously published method. TCRdb took this table from immuneACCESS and kept in-frame rearrangements with V and J called. Such tables lack part of the clones; where checked against another copy, unresolved V genes explain under half of the gap, and the rest is unexplained. From that table come the V and J calls and clone size; the DNA was used to work out D and trimming. The sample table records some 18,000 clones; just under 75% of these occur just once. The ten largest clones take up roughly a fifth of the sample.

The sample was CD8+ T cells sorted from blood (inferred from file names), taken from a patient given nivolumab and ipilimumab in sequence. This receptor was obtained from a human donor with melanoma. Here the chain combines TRBV7-9 and TRBJ2-5; perhaps TRBD1 is the D gene, with 5 bases matching. At the DNA level, the sequence is TGTGCCAGCAGCTTAGAAAACACAGGCCAACTACAAGAGACCCAGTACTTC. Its product reads: CASSLENTGQLQETQYF.